Described below is a single TCR beta chain sequence and its context. Per the original data handling: Amplification of reference gene primers provided the estimated nucleated cell counts. The table came from immunoSEQ multiplex PCR; TCRdb's copy has only in-frame clones and leaves some out. Clone size and V and J calls were adopted from that table, with D and trimming inferred from the DNA. The data contain over 300,000 clones, roughly 90% of them seen just once; the ten biggest clones take up about 6%. This entry is derived from a study of blood T cell repertoires in COVID-19. Study in general: Donors in the United States, Italy and Spain gave samples during acute or convalescent COVID-19. T cells, B-cell-depleted T cells, or PBMCs supplied cDNA or gDNA.

Per the germline V gene, CDR1 is SGHDN and CDR2 is FVKESK. Trimming removed 5 bases from V and 3 bases from J; junction bases left unmatched: 6. This CDR3 is built from 15 residues. The clonotype comes from a man between 18 and 29 years old who had recovered from COVID-19. J is TRBJ2-7 and V is TRBV14; 11 nucleotides align to TRBD1. Source material: peripheral blood. CDR3 loop: CASSAGQGVLYEQYF. The CDR3 nucleotides read TGTGCCAGCAGCGCGGGACAGGGGGTACTCTACGAGCAGTACTTC.